This record looks at one TCR beta chain sequence and its context. This sample is part of a study of shared clonotypes between healthy human individuals. The data were produced by immunoSEQ multiplex PCR, yet TCRdb's version contains in-frame clones alone and is incomplete. The repertoire holds some 2 million clones, with around 96% as singletons. It was CD45RO-negative cells, positively selected for CCR7, that made up naive CD8 cells, with terminally differentiated effector memory CD45RA+ cells excluded. With 1 base clipped from V and 3 bases from J, the junction kept 3 bases outside the gene matches. The CDR3 loop spans 15 amino acids. The germline V gene encodes CDR1 MNHNS and CDR2 SASEGT.

The origin of this receptor is a man aged 18 to 30 in good health. What was sequenced was naive CD8+ T cells sorted from blood. The chain carries TRBV6-1 and TRBJ2-7, with 10 bases lining up with TRBD1. The CDR3 loop is CASSEEGTGDYEQYF. The CDR3 DNA sequence: TGTGCCAGCAGTGAAGAGGGGACAGGGGACTACGAGCAGTACTTC.